The clone carrying this T cell receptor beta chain was detected once. Antigen unknown. This record comes from a study of cytomegalovirus exposure and HLA in healthy donors. 60 Vbeta and 13 Jbeta primers were used in PCR. TCRdb's copy holds only in-frame clones and misses some; the assay was immunoSEQ multiplex PCR. The repertoire holds around 100,000 clones, with 80% to 90% as singletons. V shed 7 bases, J shed 1 base, and the junction held 4 bases outside the gene matches. The CDR3 totals 14 residues. Germline CDR1 is LNHDA and CDR2 is SQIVND (reference sequence). Points from the study as a whole: It was 164 TCR beta chains that were listed as cytomegalovirus-associated. The productive fraction for most TCR beta V segments was about 87% or about 30% in an earlier analysis.

The sequence was collected from a man aged 30 to 39 in good health and CMV-seropositive. This sequence joins TRBV19 and TRBJ2-7, with 10 bases aligning to TRBD2. Sample: PBMCs. CDR3 DNA: TGTGCCAGTAAACCTAGCGGGAGATCCTACGAGCAGTACTTC. Encoded protein: CASKPSGRSYEQYF.